This passage covers 22 T cell receptor beta chains from one sample sequenced in a study of T-cell memory formation after mild COVID-19. MiXCR, applied by TCRdb to the 5' RACE reads, yields one record per CDR3 protein. The sample records around 340,000 distinct CDR3 sequences, roughly 13% being singletons. The sequenced sample was PBMCs or a T cell subset sorted from them (not recorded which). The receptor source for this set is a man between 18 and 29 years old who had mild COVID-19 (a few samples of this study predate the infection). Cell type and time point are not known.

Many counts were recorded for this clonotype. The chain has TRBV7-8 and TRBJ2-5, with 7 nucleotides matching TRBD2. With V trimmed by 3 bases and J by 0 bases, 1 base remained unmatched. The germline V gene encodes CDR1 SGHVS and CDR2 FQNEAQ. The CDR3 runs 14 residues. CDR3 in amino acids: CASSFGGDQETQYF. Written as DNA, the CDR3 is TGTGCCAGCAGCTTTGGGGGGGACCAAGAGACCCAGTACTTC.

The chain links TRBV6-8 to TRBJ2-7; the D call may be TRBD1 or TRBD2 (5 bases each). The germline V gene has CDR1 MNHGY and CDR2 SAAAGT. There are 15 residues in the CDR3. The germline V and J ends were trimmed by 2 bases and 6 bases, with 17 bases remaining between them. The CDR3 DNA is TGTGCCAGCAGTTACCCGGCTATTGGGGGATCCGAGCAGTACTTC. It specifies CASSYPAIGGSEQYF.

The sample holds many counts of this clonotype. V is TRBV7-9 and J is TRBJ2-7; 7 nucleotides align to TRBD1. Germline CDR1 and CDR2: SEHNR and FQNEAQ (reference sequence). With V trimmed by 4 bases and J by 6 bases, 3 bases remained unmatched. The CDR3 extends over 12 amino acids. The DNA for the CDR3 is TGTGCCAGCAGCTCGACAGGGTTCGAGCAGTACTTC. It translates to CASSSTGFEQYF.

The table lists this clonotype with many counts. J is TRBJ2-4 and V is TRBV5-1; D might be TRBD1 (6 bases). The CDR3 sequence is 17 residues long. V shed 4 bases and J shed 1 base, with 18 bases lying between them. Germline CDR1 and CDR2: SGHRS and YFSETQ. CDR3 loop: CASSPRTDPGAKNIQYF. The CDR3 nucleotides read TGCGCCAGCAGCCCGAGGACAGACCCTGGGGCCAAAAACATTCAGTACTTC.

The rearrangement uses TRBV18 and TRBJ1-6, with 12 bases lining up with TRBD1. CDR1 and CDR2 from the germline V gene are KGHSH and LQKENI. The CDR3 extends over 15 amino acids. V dropped 3 bases and J dropped 8; count of bases not matched to a gene: 2. In DNA, the CDR3 is TGTGCCAGCTCACCGGGACAGGGGGCTCATTCACCCCTCCACTTT. Translated, it gives CASSPGQGAHSPLHF.

The chain combines TRBV7-9 with TRBJ2-2, with D unclear. Germline V gives CDR1 SEHNR, CDR2 FQNEAQ (reference sequence). This CDR3 has 15 amino acids. With 5 bases removed from V and 4 bases from J, the gap between germline ends came to 14 bases. The CDR3 here is CASSHMDGSTGELFF. CDR3 bases: TGTGCCAGCAGCCATATGGACGGGTCCACCGGGGAGCTGTTTTTT.

This clonotype was observed a few times. The V and J genes are TRBV4-1 and TRBJ2-4, with D maybe TRBD2 (6 bases). The germline gives CDR1 MGHRA, CDR2 YSYEKL. The CDR3 runs to 16 residues. Trimming removed 4 bases at V and 0 bases at J, with 13 bases between. CDR3 protein: CASSLGGTPAKNIQYF. In DNA, the CDR3 is TGCGCCAGCAGCCTGGGGGGAACGCCAGCCAAAAACATTCAGTACTTC.

This clonotype appeared a few times. The chain is built from TRBV7-2 and TRBJ1-4; D perhaps matches TRBD1 (5 bases). Per germline, CDR1 SGHTA and CDR2 FQGNSA. This CDR3 is 17 amino acids long. Trimming removed 4 bases at V and 5 bases at J, with 20 bases between. The DNA for the CDR3 is TGTGCCAGCAGCTCCGAGGGCTCCGGGGCTTTCAATGAAAAACTGTTTTTT. The encoded protein is CASSSEGSGAFNEKLFF.

The chain links TRBV7-2 to TRBJ1-1; 10 nucleotides match TRBD1. CDR3 length: 15 residues. The J segment lost 4 bases and the V segment lost 5 bases, leaving 7 bases of the junction unmatched. The germline V gene has CDR1 SGHTA and CDR2 FQGNSA. CDR3 in amino acids: CASSPRTGGFTEAFF. The CDR3 bases are TGTGCCAGCAGCCCCCGGACAGGGGGTTTCACTGAAGCTTTCTTT.

This sequence joins TRBV12-3 or TRBV12-4 and TRBJ1-6, with no clear D. The CDR3 contains 13 residues. V was pared by 5 bases and J by 7 bases, with 9 bases between. CDR3 sequence reads: CASSASPNSPLHF. The CDR3 DNA reads TGTGCCAGCAGTGCAAGCCCGAATTCACCCCTCCACTTT.

In its sample, this clonotype was seen a few times. The V call is TRBV7-8, the J call TRBJ1-1; D is possibly TRBD1 (5 bases). Trimming removed 6 bases from V and 1 base from J, with 15 bases in between. Germline V gene lookup returns CDR1 SGHVS and CDR2 FQNEAQ. The CDR3 is 15 amino acids. The CDR3 reads CASRQLGRGNTEAFF. CDR3 sequence (DNA): TGTGCCAGCAGGCAGCTGGGGAGGGGGAACACTGAAGCTTTCTTT.

This clonotype was detected a few times. The J gene is TRBJ2-1, the V gene TRBV7-8; TRBD2 aligns across 7 bases. The J segment lost 6 bases and the V segment lost 8 bases, leaving 7 bases of the junction unmatched. Germline values: CDR1 SGHVS, CDR2 FQNEAQ. The CDR3 is made up of 13 amino acids. In DNA form, the CDR3 reads TGTGCCAGCCTTGAGAGACTAGCCAATGAGCAGTTCTTC. As protein: CASLERLANEQFF.

This clonotype was recorded a few times. The rearrangement uses TRBV12-3 or TRBV12-4 and TRBJ1-6, with D perhaps matching TRBD1 (6 bases). This CDR3 region has 15 residues. V was pared by 1 base and J by 4 bases, with 8 bases between. The CDR3: CASSLGGQYNSPLHF. CDR3 DNA sequence: TGTGCCAGCAGTTTAGGGGGGCAGTATAATTCACCCCTCCACTTT.

The V call is TRBV24-1, the J call TRBJ1-2; no definite D call. V was cut by 4 bases and J by 3 bases, with 8 bases left in between. The CDR3 length is 13 residues. Germline CDR1 is KGHDR and CDR2 is SFDVKD. CDR3 bases: TGTGCCACCAGTGAAGAAGAGTACTATGGCTACACCTTC. It encodes CATSEEEYYGYTF.

The chain has TRBV4-3 and TRBJ2-2; D possibly corresponds to TRBD2 (7 bases). The V end lost 5 bases, the J end lost 4 bases, and 14 bases lay between the germline ends. Germline assignment: CDR1 LGHNA and CDR2 YSLEER. The CDR3 is 15 residues long. The DNA for the CDR3 is TGCGCCAGCAGCTCCGGGGGGCGAGTCACCGGGGAGCTGTTTTTT. This codes for CASSSGGRVTGELFF.

This clonotype was seen more than once but under ten times. The V gene is TRBV7-3, the J gene TRBJ1-1, with TRBD1 matching over 10 bases. V gave up 5 bases and J gave up 6 bases; unmatched junction bases: 6. The CDR3 has 14 residues. Germline assignment: CDR1 SGHTA and CDR2 FQGTGA. CDR3 nucleotide sequence: TGTGCCAGCAGCCCCGGGACAGGGGTCCCTGAAGCTTTCTTT. Its translation: CASSPGTGVPEAFF. Full variable domain (outside the CDR3, taken from reference TRBV7-3 and TRBJ1-1): GAGVSQTPSNKVTEKGKYVELRCDPISGHTALYWYRQSLGQGPEFLIYFQGTGAADDSGLPNDRFFAVRPEGSVSTLKIQRTERGDSAVYLCASSPGTGVPEAFFGQGTRLTVV.

This clonotype was seen a single time. CDR3 loop: CASNTPGQGNGELFF. In DNA form, the CDR3 reads TGTGCCAGCAACACTCCGGGACAGGGAAACGGGGAGCTGTTTTTT. This chain uses TRBV7-6 with TRBJ2-2; 9 bases fit TRBD1. This CDR3 contains 15 residues. Germline CDR1 and CDR2: SGHVS and FNYEAQ. Trimming took 7 bases from V and 7 from J; bases not matched to a gene: 10.

This clonotype was found a few times. The chain combines TRBV6-1 with TRBJ2-7; unclear D gene. The germline CDR1 and CDR2 sequences are MNHNS and SASEGT. V lost 3 bases, J lost 3 bases, and 3 bases lay in between. The CDR3 contains 11 residues. CDR3 residues: CASSEYYEQYF. CDR3 coding DNA: TGTGCCAGCAGTGAGTACTACGAGCAGTACTTC.

Only a few counts were recorded for this clonotype. The chain has TRBV30 and TRBJ1-1; TRBD1 is a possible D gene (6 bases). Germline V CDR1 and CDR2: GTSNPN, SVGIG (reference sequence). The V end was cut by 5 bases, the J end by 3 bases, with 13 bases between. There are 13 residues in the CDR3. The CDR3 region is CAWCGGPYTEAFF. CDR3 DNA: TGTGCCTGGTGTGGGGGCCCATACACTGAAGCTTTCTTT.

Here the CDR3 DNA reads TGCAGTGCTAGAGGGACGATTTACAATGAGCAGTTCTTC. It specifies CSARGTIYNEQFF. J is TRBJ2-1 and V is TRBV20-1; D is unresolved. The V end lost 1 base, the J end lost 4 bases, and 8 bases lay between the germline ends. The CDR3 runs to 13 residues. CDR1 and CDR2 (germline): DFQATT, SNEGSKA (reference sequence).

The rearrangement joins TRBV27 to TRBJ2-3, with TRBD1 identical over 9 bases. The CDR3 extends over 15 amino acids. The V segment lost 8 bases and the J segment 5 bases; nucleotides outside the gene matches: 11. From germline, CDR1 is MNHEY and CDR2 SMNVEV (reference sequence). The CDR3 nucleotides read TGTGCCAGCCTATCCTTTACAGGGGGCGGAGATACGCAGTATTTT. Protein: CASLSFTGGGDTQYF.

V usage is TRBV5-1 and J usage is TRBJ2-3; no definite D call. Germline assignment: CDR1 SGHRS and CDR2 YFSETQ. Trimming took off 0 bases at V and 6 bases at J, with 8 bases between the two ends. The CDR3 totals 13 residues. The CDR3 region is CASSLGLRDTQYF. CDR3 nucleotides: TGCGCCAGCAGCTTGGGTTTACGGGATACGCAGTATTTT.